The present TCR beta chain was sequenced within a study of vaccination and CD4 T cells after COVID-19 (dated by TCRdb to between 2021 and 2024). For the study in its entirety: SARS-CoV-2 positivity had been established in the convalescent patients by nasal swab PCR, and mild disease was recorded in roughly 9 of these patients and severe disease in one. The convalescent cohort included six males and four females, with two Hispanic individuals, seven Caucasians, two Asians and one multiracial person. Each participant got two doses of either the Pfizer-BioNTech BNT162b2 vaccine (n=8) or the Moderna mRNA-1273 vaccine (n=2). Post-COVID blood samples were collected from convalescent patients a median of approximately 100 days after diagnosis, with a range of roughly 30 to 161 days. Post-vaccine blood samples were obtained a median of around 67 days after the second vaccine dose, with a range of about 12 to 241 days. The cultures were stimulated with overlapping spike peptide pools from SARS-CoV-2 and from the common cold coronaviruses HCoV-NL63, HCoV-OC43 and HCoV-229E. As controls, cultures received a CEFX viral epitope pool (the positive control), an HIV-1 Nef peptide pool (the negative control), or no peptide at all. In roughly eleven COVID-19 convalescent patients and several infection-naive healthy vaccine recipients, the spike-specific CD4+ TCR repertoire before mRNA vaccination was compared with the repertoire after mRNA vaccination. Overall study outcomes, separate from this receptor: In convalescent patients, nearly all vaccine-specific clones (304 of 307) were found to be mono-reactive for SARS-CoV-2 spike rather than cross-reactive with common cold coronaviruses. The median number of SARS-CoV-2-reactive clonotypes rose from around 21 after infection to some 40 after vaccination, but the change was not significant. Only a relatively small number of convalescent patients were included in the study, and early timepoints following natural infection were not analyzed. In convalescent patients, a median roughly 85% of post-vaccine SARS-CoV-2-reactive clones were detected only after vaccination, suggesting vaccine-specific priming.

Of note for this clonotype: Its specific antigen is unknown. No base-level quality is on record; no much larger clone is a single base apart.

Library preparation was by PCR. DNA from cultured CD4+ T cells was subjected to TCR sequencing with the Oncomine TCR Beta short-read assay at the Johns Hopkins FTIC core. Genomic DNA was extracted from the cultured CD4+ T cells with the QIAamp micro DNA kit. Oncomine TCR Beta libraries from cultured CD4+ T cells were pooled using unique dual indexes and sequenced on an Illumina iSeq 100. The source study handled its data this way. Non-productive sequences were filtered out, and CDR3s that did not start with C, did not end with F or W, or were shorter than 7 amino acids were discarded. The MANAFEST web application was used to identify antigen-specific clonotypes by comparing peptide-stimulated wells against reference wells and other culture wells. Positive clones required FDR below 0.05, an odds ratio above 5, and productive frequency above 0.1% in at least two of three replicate wells. A clonotype was classed as cross-reactive if the clonotype showed significant expansion both in SARS-CoV-2 spike wells and in at least one common cold coronavirus spike condition. Levenshtein distances (stringdist) and unrooted phylogenetic trees (ape) in R version 3.6.1 were used to assess CDR3 homology. TCRdb itself trimmed the public reads at Q25 with fastp, ran MiXCR and retained productive beta chains. Identical CDR3 proteins give one entry, which carries the most common genes and DNA. Clone size and V and J calls follow TCRdb, not the original study. The sample records some 9,600 distinct CDR3 sequences, about 60% of which are singletons. The top ten clonotypes cover around a quarter of the sample.

From a lookup of the germline V gene, CDR1 and CDR2 are SNHLY and FYNNEI. Relative to germline, V is 4 bases shorter and J is 3 bases shorter, with 9 bases between their ends. Including the terminal cysteine and phenylalanine, the CDR3 comprises 13 residues. Of the read, only the CDR3 DNA is kept; its 39 bases are in frame from base 1. According to the study, the label for this sample's treatment or condition signals: approximately nine-day PBMC culture with coronavirus spike peptide pools or control peptides (ViraFEST assay). The ViraFEST assay, used in the study, expanded antigen-specific T cells with peptide pools and then identified the expanded clonotypes through TCR sequencing. The convalescent patients' positive SARS-CoV-2 PCR tests fell between March and December 2020, which was before the Alpha, Beta and Delta variants emerged in the United States. Each well held about 2.2 million PBMCs cultured in IMDM containing approximately 5% human AB serum and around 9.2 IU/ml IL-2, with about 10 ug/ml peptide pools added. On days 3 and 7, half of the culture medium was replaced with fresh IL-2-containing medium. After approximately eleven days of culture, CD4+ T cells were isolated by negative selection using the EasySep CD4+ T cell isolation kit. PBMCs were separated from whole blood using Ficoll-Paque Plus gradient centrifugation and then either used fresh or cryopreserved at -140C. Each culture condition was generally run in triplicate wells.

This chain is built from TRBV2 and TRBJ1-1, with TRBD1 perhaps the D gene, on 5 matching bases. Sequenced material: CD4+ T cells from blood, cultured in vitro. The source of this sequence is a human donor who had recovered from COVID-19. This receptor has the CDR3 CASSGPGHTEAFF. In nucleotides, the sequence is TGTGCCAGCAGTGGCCCGGGGCACACTGAAGCTTTCTTT. Where the CDR3 stops, the reference TRBV2 and TRBJ1-1 genes take over; the full variable domain is EPEVTQTPSHQVTQMGQEVILRCVPISNHLYFYWYRQILGQKVEFLVSFYNNEISEKSEIFDDQFSVERPDGSNFTLKIRSTKLEDSAMYFCASSGPGHTEAFFGQGTRLTVV.